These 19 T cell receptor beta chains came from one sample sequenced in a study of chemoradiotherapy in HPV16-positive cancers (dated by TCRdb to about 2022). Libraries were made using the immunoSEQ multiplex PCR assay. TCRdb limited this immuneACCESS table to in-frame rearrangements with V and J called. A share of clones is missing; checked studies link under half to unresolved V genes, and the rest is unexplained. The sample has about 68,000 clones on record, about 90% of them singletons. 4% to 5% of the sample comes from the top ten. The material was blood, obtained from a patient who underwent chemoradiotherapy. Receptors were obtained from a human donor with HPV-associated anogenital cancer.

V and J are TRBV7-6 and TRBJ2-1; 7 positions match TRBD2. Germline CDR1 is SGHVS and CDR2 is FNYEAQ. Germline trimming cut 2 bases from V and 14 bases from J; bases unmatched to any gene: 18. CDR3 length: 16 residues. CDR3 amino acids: CASSLWLYERGAHEFF. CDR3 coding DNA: TGTGCCAGCAGCTTATGGCTATACGAGCGGGGCGCCCATGAGTTCTTC.

CDR3 DNA sequence: TGTGCCAGCAGCTTCGGGGGGGCAACCTACCAAGAGACCCAGTACTTC. Residues: CASSFGGATYQETQYF. The J gene is TRBJ2-5, the V gene TRBV7-9; 8 positions agree with TRBD2. CDR1 SEHNR and CDR2 FQNEAQ come from the germline V gene (reference sequence). The CDR3 runs 16 residues. The junction had 6 bases not matched to a gene; V was cut back by 3 bases and J by 0 bases.

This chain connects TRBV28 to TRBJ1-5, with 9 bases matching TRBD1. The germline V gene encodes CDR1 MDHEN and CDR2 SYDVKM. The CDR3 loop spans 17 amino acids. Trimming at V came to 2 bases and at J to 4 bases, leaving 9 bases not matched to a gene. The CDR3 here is CASSLIDWDRANQPQHF. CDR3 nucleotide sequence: TGTGCCAGCAGTTTAATCGACTGGGACAGGGCGAATCAGCCCCAGCATTTT. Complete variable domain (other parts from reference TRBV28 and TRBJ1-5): DVKVTQSSRYLVKRTGEKVFLECVQDMDHENMFWYRQDPGLGLRLIYFSYDVKMKEKGDIPEGYSVSREKKERFSLILESASTNQTSMYLCASSLIDWDRANQPQHFGDGTRLSIL.

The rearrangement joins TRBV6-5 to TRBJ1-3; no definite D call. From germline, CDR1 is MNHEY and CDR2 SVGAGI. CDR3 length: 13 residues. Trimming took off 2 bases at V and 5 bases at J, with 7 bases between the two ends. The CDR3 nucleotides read TGTGCCAGCAGTTACGGACCGCGAAACACCATATATTTT. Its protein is CASSYGPRNTIYF.

The CDR3 coding sequence is TGTGCCAGCAGTCCCCCCGGGACTAGACAAGATACGCAGTATTTT. Its protein is CASSPPGTRQDTQYF. The chain combines TRBV28 with TRBJ2-3, with 8 bases aligning to TRBD2. This CDR3 is built from 15 residues. The trim removed 5 bases at V and 5 bases at J, leaving 9 bases unmatched. Looked up from germline, CDR1 is MDHEN and CDR2 is SYDVKM.

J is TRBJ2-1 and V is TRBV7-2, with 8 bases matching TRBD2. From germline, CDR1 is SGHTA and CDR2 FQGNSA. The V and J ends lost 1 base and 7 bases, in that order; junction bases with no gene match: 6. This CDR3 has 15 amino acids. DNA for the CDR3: TGTGCCAGCAGCTTAGGAGCGGGAGCTGCGAATGAGCAGTTCTTC. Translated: CASSLGAGAANEQFF.

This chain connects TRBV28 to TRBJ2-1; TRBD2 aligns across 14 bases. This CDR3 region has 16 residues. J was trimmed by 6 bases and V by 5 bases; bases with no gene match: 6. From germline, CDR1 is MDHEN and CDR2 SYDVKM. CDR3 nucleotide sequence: TGTGCCAGCAGTCCGACTAGCGGGAGGGTCGGCAATGAGCAGTTCTTC. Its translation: CASSPTSGRVGNEQFF.

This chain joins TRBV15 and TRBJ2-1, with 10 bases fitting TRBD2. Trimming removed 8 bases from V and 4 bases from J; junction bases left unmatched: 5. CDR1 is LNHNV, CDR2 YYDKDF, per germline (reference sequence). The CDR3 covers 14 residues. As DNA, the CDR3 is TGTGCCACCTCTAGCGGGAGCAGTTACAATGAGCAGTTCTTC. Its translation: CATSSGSSYNEQFF.

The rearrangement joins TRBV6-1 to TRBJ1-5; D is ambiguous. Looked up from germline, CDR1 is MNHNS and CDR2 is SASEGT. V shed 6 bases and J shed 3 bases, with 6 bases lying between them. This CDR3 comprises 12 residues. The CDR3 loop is CASSPVNQPQHF. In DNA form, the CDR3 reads TGTGCCAGCAGCCCCGTCAATCAGCCCCAGCATTTT.

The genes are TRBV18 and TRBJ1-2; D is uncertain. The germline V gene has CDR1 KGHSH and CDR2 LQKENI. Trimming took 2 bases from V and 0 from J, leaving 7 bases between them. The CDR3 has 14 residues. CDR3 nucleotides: TGTGCCAGCTCACCAGGGAGCTCTAACTATGGCTACACCTTC. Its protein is CASSPGSSNYGYTF.

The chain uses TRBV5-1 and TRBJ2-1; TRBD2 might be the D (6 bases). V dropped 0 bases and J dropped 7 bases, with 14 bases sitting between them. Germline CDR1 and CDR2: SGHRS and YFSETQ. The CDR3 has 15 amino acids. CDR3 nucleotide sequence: TGCGCCAGCAGCTTGGTGGAGGGAAGAGGGAATGAGCAGTTCTTC. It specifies CASSLVEGRGNEQFF.

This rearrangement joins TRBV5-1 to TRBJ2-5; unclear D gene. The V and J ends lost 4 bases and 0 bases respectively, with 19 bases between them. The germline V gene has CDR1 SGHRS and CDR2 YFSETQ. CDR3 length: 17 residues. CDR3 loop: CASSRKVTWSDQETQYF. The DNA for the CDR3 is TGCGCCAGCAGCCGGAAGGTAACGTGGAGCGACCAAGAGACCCAGTACTTC.

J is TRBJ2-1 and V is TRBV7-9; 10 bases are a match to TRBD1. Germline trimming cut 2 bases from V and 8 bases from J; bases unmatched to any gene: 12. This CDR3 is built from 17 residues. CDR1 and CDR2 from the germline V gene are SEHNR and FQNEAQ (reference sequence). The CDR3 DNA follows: TGTGCCAGCAGCTTAACGTATTATGGGACAGGGGTGGATGAGCAGTTCTTC. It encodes CASSLTYYGTGVDEQFF.

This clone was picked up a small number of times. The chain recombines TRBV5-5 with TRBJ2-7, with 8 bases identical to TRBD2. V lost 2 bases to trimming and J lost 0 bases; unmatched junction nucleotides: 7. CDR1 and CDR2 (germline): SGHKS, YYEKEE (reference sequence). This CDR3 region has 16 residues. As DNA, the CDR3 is TGTGCCAGCAGCTTAGAACTAGCGGCGAGCTCCTACGAGCAGTACTTC. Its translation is CASSLELAASSYEQYF.

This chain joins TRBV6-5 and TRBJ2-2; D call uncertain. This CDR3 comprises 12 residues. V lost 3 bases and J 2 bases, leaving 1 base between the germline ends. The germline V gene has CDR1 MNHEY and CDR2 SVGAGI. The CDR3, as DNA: TGTGCCAGCAGTTATAACACCGGGGAGCTGTTTTTT. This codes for CASSYNTGELFF.

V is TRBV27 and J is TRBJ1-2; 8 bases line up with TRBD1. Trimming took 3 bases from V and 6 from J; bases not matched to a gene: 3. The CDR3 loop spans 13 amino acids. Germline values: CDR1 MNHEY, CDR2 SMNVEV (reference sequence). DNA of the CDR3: TGTGCCAGCAGTTTCGCAGGGGGCGATGGCTACACCTTC. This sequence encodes CASSFAGGDGYTF.

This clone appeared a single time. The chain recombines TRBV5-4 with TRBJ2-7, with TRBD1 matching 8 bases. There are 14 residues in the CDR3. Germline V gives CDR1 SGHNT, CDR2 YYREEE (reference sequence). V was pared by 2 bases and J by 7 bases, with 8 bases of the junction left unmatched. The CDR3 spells CASSFDRGIGEQYF. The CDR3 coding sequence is TGTGCCAGCAGCTTCGACAGGGGAATAGGTGAGCAGTACTTC.

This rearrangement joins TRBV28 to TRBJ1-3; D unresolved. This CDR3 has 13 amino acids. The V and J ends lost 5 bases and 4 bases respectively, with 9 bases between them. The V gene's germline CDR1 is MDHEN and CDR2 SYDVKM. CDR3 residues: CASSREAGNTIYF. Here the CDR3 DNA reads TGTGCCAGCAGTAGAGAGGCGGGAAACACCATATATTTT.

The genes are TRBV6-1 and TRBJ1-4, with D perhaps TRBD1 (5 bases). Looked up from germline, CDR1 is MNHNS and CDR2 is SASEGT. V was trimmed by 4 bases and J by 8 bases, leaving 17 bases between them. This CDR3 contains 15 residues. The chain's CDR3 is CASSVLVGAREKLFF. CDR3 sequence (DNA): TGTGCCAGCAGTGTTCTTGTTGGGGCCCGAGAAAAACTGTTTTTT.